This T cell receptor (beta chain) appears in the sequencing data of a study of cytotoxic CD8 clonotypes in ibrutinib-treated CLL. Looking at the study overall: Outcomes included some 24 partial and 2 complete responses; after median roughly 69 months, roughly 14 stayed remitted and around 12 progressed.

Overall study results and limits: Contraction or stability on treatment was seen for public clonotypes, which were uncommon.

Generated by immunoSEQ multiplex PCR, the TCRdb table keeps only in-frame clones and is missing some. The sample has around 15,000 clones; about 65% are singletons. Per the germline V gene, CDR1 is SGDLS and CDR2 is YYNGEE. There are 13 residues in the CDR3. V was pared by 3 bases and J by 4 bases, with 9 bases between. Of note for this clone: Antigen unknown.

The sequence derives from a human donor with chronic lymphocytic leukemia. This sequence joins TRBV9 and TRBJ2-3, with D possibly TRBD2 on 6 matching bases. The material sequenced was PBMCs, taken before ibrutinib treatment. The CDR3: CASSAGVPDTQYF. The CDR3, as DNA: TGTGCCAGCAGCGCGGGGGTTCCAGATACGCAGTATTTT. The complete variable domain, with remaining parts taken from reference TRBV9 and TRBJ2-3, reads DSGVTQTPKHLITATGQRVTLRCSPRSGDLSVYWYQQSLDQGLQFLIQYYNGEERAKGNILERFSAQQFPDLHSELNLSSLELGDSALYFCASSAGVPDTQYFGPGTRLTVL.